The 18 T cell receptor beta chains presented below share a single source sample, sequenced in a study of response to subunit inactivated influenza vaccine. TCRdb re-analysed the RT-PCR reads in MiXCR, keeping a single row per CDR3 protein. The data show about 500,000 distinct CDR3 sequences, about 15% seen once. The sequences come from CD4+ T cells sorted from PBMCs, collected 23 months after vaccination. All receptors derive from a man between 50 and 70 years old who received an inactivated influenza vaccine.

J is TRBJ2-7 and V is TRBV5-1; 11 nucleotides match TRBD2. There are 17 residues in the CDR3. Looked up from germline, CDR1 is SGHRS and CDR2 is YFSETQ. The J segment lost 2 bases and the V segment lost 0 bases, leaving 7 bases of the junction unmatched. In DNA, the CDR3 is TGCGCCAGCAGCTTGGGTGGTAGCGGGAGGGCTGCCTACGAGCAGTACTTC. Translation: CASSLGGSGRAAYEQYF. Looking up the rest from reference TRBV5-1 and TRBJ2-7 gives the full variable domain: KAGVTQTPRYLIKTRGQQVTLSCSPISGHRSVSWYQQTPGQGLQFLFEYFSETQRNKGNFPGRFSGRQFSNSRSEMNVSTLELGDSALYLCASSLGGSGRAAYEQYFGPGTRLTVT.

This clonotype was recorded a few times. The rearrangement joins TRBV29-1 to TRBJ2-1, with 13 bases fitting TRBD2. Trimming took 7 bases from V and 7 from J; bases not matched to a gene: 13. The V gene's germline CDR1 is SQVTM and CDR2 ANQGSEA. This CDR3 spans 16 amino acids. CDR3 residues: CSAISPGLAGPNEQFF. CDR3 DNA sequence: TGCAGCGCTATTTCTCCGGGACTAGCGGGACCAAATGAGCAGTTCTTC.

This clonotype has only a few counts. V usage is TRBV27 and J usage is TRBJ1-2; tentatively, D is TRBD1 (6 bases). The CDR3 runs 14 residues. Germline V gene lookup returns CDR1 MNHEY and CDR2 SMNVEV (reference sequence). The germline V and J ends were trimmed by 7 bases and 7 bases, with 19 bases remaining between them. Here the CDR3 reads CASKGVGGLRGYTF. In nucleotides, the CDR3 is TGTGCCAGCAAGGGGGTCGGGGGATTACGTGGCTACACCTTC.

This chain uses TRBV5-1 with TRBJ1-3; the D gene is possibly TRBD1 (6 bases). V lost 0 bases and J 3 bases, leaving 7 bases between the germline ends. Looked up from germline, CDR1 is SGHRS and CDR2 is YFSETQ. The length of the CDR3 is 14 residues. CDR3: CASSLDRDGNTIYF. The CDR3 DNA follows: TGCGCCAGCAGCTTGGACAGGGATGGAAACACCATATATTTT.

The chain joins TRBV29-1 to TRBJ2-3; TRBD1 matches at 10 bases. This CDR3 comprises 15 residues. V was pared by 6 bases and J by 6 bases, with 12 bases of the junction left unmatched. In germline, CDR1 is SQVTM, CDR2 ANQGSEA. CDR3 region: CSVDDRGRVSDTQYF. CDR3 DNA: TGCAGCGTGGATGACAGGGGGCGAGTATCCGATACGCAGTATTTT.

V and J are TRBV2 and TRBJ2-4; D unclear. The CDR3 runs to 14 residues. Germline V gene data show CDR1 as SNHLY and CDR2 as FYNNEI. V was cut by 4 bases and J by 3 bases, with 10 bases left in between. The CDR3 sequence: CASSAGVGKNIQYF. CDR3 coding DNA: TGTGCCAGCAGTGCGGGCGTTGGCAAAAACATTCAGTACTTC. Full variable domain (missing parts from reference TRBV2 and TRBJ2-4): EPEVTQTPSHQVTQMGQEVILRCVPISNHLYFYWYRQILGQKVEFLVSFYNNEISEKSEIFDDQFSVERPDGSNFTLKIRSTKLEDSAMYFCASSAGVGKNIQYFGAGTRLSVL.

There are a few counts of this clonotype. The gene calls are TRBV11-2 and TRBJ2-3; TRBD2 agrees at 9 bases. V was clipped by 4 bases and J by 2 bases; unmatched bases: 10. This CDR3 has 17 amino acids. The germline gives CDR1 SGHAT, CDR2 FQNNGV. The DNA for the CDR3 is TGTGCCAGCAGCTCGAAACCAGCGGGAGGACTCACAGATACGCAGTATTTT. Protein: CASSSKPAGGLTDTQYF. Supplemented by reference TRBV11-2 and TRBJ2-3, the full variable domain reads EAGVAQSPRYKIIEKRQSVAFWCNPISGHATLYWYQQILGQGPKLLIQFQNNGVVDDSQLPKDRFSAERLKGVDSTLKIQPAKLEDSAVYLCASSSKPAGGLTDTQYFGPGTRLTVL.

This clonotype has just a few counts. This chain uses TRBV24-1 with TRBJ1-2; 9 bases fit TRBD1. This CDR3 has 14 residues. Germline V gene data show CDR1 as KGHDR and CDR2 as SFDVKD. The J segment lost 5 bases and the V segment lost 3 bases, leaving 3 bases of the junction unmatched. The chain's CDR3 is CATSDRDREYGYTF. The CDR3 DNA reads as TGTGCCACCAGTGATAGGGACAGGGAGTATGGCTACACCTTC.

Regarding this clonotype: The final CDR3 position lacks the conserved phenylalanine or tryptophan, pointing to a likely read error. The rearrangement joins TRBV12-3 or TRBV12-4 to TRBJ2-3; the D gene could be TRBD1 or TRBD2 (5 bases each). With 5 bases removed from V and 5 bases from J, the gap between germline ends came to 14 bases. The CDR3 runs to 14 residues. The CDR3 bases are TGTGCCAGCAGTCCCGGACCGGGGCGAGATACGCAGTATTAT. It encodes CASSPGPGRDTQYY.

CDR3 residues: CASSQRGNGYTF. The CDR3 bases are TGTGCCAGCAGCCAACGGGGGAATGGCTACACCTTC. The genes are TRBV3-1 and TRBJ1-2; D is possibly TRBD1 (5 bases). Germline-derived CDR1 and CDR2 are LGHDT and YNNKEL (reference sequence). With 2 bases removed from V and 6 bases from J, the gap between germline ends came to 7 bases. The CDR3 length is 12 residues.

This clonotype came up a few times. The genes are TRBV20-1 and TRBJ2-4, with D tentatively TRBD1 or TRBD2 (5 bases each). Trimming removed 5 bases from V and 0 bases from J, with 11 bases in between. Looked up from germline, CDR1 is DFQATT and CDR2 is SNEGSKA (reference sequence). The CDR3 is made up of 14 amino acids. CDR3 nucleotides: TGCAGTGCTGACGGGGCGCGAGCCAAAAACATTCAGTACTTC. It encodes CSADGARAKNIQYF.

This chain joins TRBV20-1 and TRBJ1-5; D might be TRBD1 (5 bases). CDR1 and CDR2 (germline): DFQATT, SNEGSKA (reference sequence). CDR3 length: 15 amino acids. With 1 base removed from V and 0 bases from J, the gap between germline ends came to 10 bases. CDR3 loop: CSARVAGHSNQPQHF. The CDR3 DNA reads TGCAGTGCTAGAGTGGCAGGACATAGCAATCAGCCCCAGCATTTT.

V usage is TRBV7-2 and J usage is TRBJ2-2; D is uncertain. The CDR3 consists of 14 residues. The ends were cut back, 5 bases at V and 6 bases at J, with 13 bases in the middle. Germline V gives CDR1 SGHTA, CDR2 FQGNSA. CDR3 amino acids: CASSPPLGAGELFF. Written as DNA, the CDR3 is TGTGCCAGCAGCCCACCCCTAGGCGCCGGGGAGCTGTTTTTT.

This clonotype was seen a handful of times. The rearrangement uses TRBV6-1 and TRBJ2-5; D is possibly TRBD1 (5 bases). The germline V gene encodes CDR1 MNHNS and CDR2 SASEGT. CDR3 size: 15 residues. V was cut by 4 bases and J by 0 bases, with 12 bases left in between. CDR3 nucleotides: TGTGCCAGCAGTGCCCGACAGAGCTACCAAGAGACCCAGTACTTC. Translating gives CASSARQSYQETQYF.

This clonotype occurred many times. This chain joins TRBV3-1 and TRBJ2-4; possibly TRBD2 for D (6 bases). V shed 1 base and J shed 11 bases, with 12 bases lying between them. From germline, CDR1 is LGHDT and CDR2 YNNKEL (reference sequence). This CDR3 has 13 amino acids. CDR3 residues: CASSQGTTNVQYF. As DNA, the CDR3 is TGTGCCAGCAGCCAAGGGACTACCAACGTTCAGTACTTC.

This clonotype was observed a handful of times. The rearrangement joins TRBV6-2 or TRBV6-3 to TRBJ2-4; D tentatively reads TRBD1 or TRBD2 (5 bases each). Germline CDR1 is MNHEY and CDR2 is SVGEGT. Trimming removed 6 bases from V and 7 bases from J, with 16 bases in between. This CDR3 comprises 14 residues. The CDR3 protein is CASSRGHSGNIQYF. The CDR3 nucleotides are TGTGCCAGCAGCCGAGGACACTCGGGGAACATTCAGTACTTC.

This rearrangement joins TRBV5-1 to TRBJ2-3, with 9 bases identical to TRBD2. The CDR3 is made up of 17 amino acids. Germline V CDR1 and CDR2: SGHRS, YFSETQ. J was trimmed by 5 bases and V by 2 bases; bases with no gene match: 12. In DNA, the CDR3 is TGCGCCAGCAGCTTACCAATTGCGGGGGGGCTAAGAGATACGCAGTATTTT. Protein product: CASSLPIAGGLRDTQYF. The variable domain in full, completed from reference TRBV5-1 and TRBJ2-3, reads KAGVTQTPRYLIKTRGQQVTLSCSPISGHRSVSWYQQTPGQGLQFLFEYFSETQRNKGNFPGRFSGRQFSNSRSEMNVSTLELGDSALYLCASSLPIAGGLRDTQYFGPGTRLTVL.

The rearrangement uses TRBV12-3 or TRBV12-4 and TRBJ1-3; D is ambiguous. This CDR3 comprises 16 residues. Trimming took 6 bases from V and 2 from J, leaving 17 bases between them. The CDR3 nucleotides are TGTGCCAGCAGACGAAGGACGGTCCCACCTGGAAACACCATATATTTT. Protein sequence: CASRRRTVPPGNTIYF.